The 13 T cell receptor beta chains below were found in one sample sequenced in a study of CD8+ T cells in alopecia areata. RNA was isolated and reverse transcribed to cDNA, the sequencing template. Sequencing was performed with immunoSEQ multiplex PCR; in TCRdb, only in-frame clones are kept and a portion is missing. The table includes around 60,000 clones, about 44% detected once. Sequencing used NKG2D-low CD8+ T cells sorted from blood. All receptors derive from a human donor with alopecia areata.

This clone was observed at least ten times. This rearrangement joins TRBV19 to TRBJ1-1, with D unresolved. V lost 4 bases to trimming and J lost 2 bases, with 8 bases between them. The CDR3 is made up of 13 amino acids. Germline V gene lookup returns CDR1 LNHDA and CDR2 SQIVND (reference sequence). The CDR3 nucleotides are TGTGCCAGTAGTAGAGCTTCCAACACTGAAGCTTTCTTT. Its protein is CASSRASNTEAFF. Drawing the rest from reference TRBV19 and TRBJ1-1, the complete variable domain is DGGITQSPKYLFRKEGQNVTLSCEQNLNHDAMYWYRQDPGQGLRLIYYSQIVNDFQKGDIAEGYSVSREKKESFPLTVTSAQKNPTAFYLCASSRASNTEAFFGQGTRLTVV.

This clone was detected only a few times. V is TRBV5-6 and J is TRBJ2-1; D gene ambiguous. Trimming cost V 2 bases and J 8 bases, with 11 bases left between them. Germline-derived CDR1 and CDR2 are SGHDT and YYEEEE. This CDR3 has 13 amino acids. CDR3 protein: CASSFSSYDEQFF. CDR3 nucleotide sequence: TGTGCCAGCAGCTTCTCGTCTTATGATGAGCAGTTCTTC.

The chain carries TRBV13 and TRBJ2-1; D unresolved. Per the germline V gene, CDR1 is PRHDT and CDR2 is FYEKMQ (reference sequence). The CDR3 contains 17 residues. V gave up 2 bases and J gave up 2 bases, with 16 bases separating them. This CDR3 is CASSLWSDDPTYNEQFF. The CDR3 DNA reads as TGTGCCAGCAGCTTATGGTCAGACGATCCCACCTACAATGAGCAGTTCTTC.

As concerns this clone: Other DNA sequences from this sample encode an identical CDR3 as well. The DNA for the CDR3 is TGCGCCAGCAGCTTGGGACAGGGATCCTACGAGCAGTACTTC. Amino acid sequence: CASSLGQGSYEQYF. V and J are TRBV5-1 and TRBJ2-7; 7 bases line up with TRBD1. The germline V gene encodes CDR1 SGHRS and CDR2 YFSETQ. CDR3 length equals 14 residues. Trimming cost V 0 bases and J 1 base; bases outside gene matches: 1.

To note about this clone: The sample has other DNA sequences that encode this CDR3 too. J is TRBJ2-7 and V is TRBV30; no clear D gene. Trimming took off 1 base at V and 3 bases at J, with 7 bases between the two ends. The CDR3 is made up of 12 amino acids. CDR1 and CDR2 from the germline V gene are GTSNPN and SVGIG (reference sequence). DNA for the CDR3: TGTGCCTGGAGTGGAGGTGGCTACGAGCAGTACTTC. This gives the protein CAWSGGGYEQYF.

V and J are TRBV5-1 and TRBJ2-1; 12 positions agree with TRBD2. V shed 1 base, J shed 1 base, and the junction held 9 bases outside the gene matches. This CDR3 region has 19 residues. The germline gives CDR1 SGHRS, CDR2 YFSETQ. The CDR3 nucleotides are TGCGCCAGCAGCTTGCTATCACTAGCGGGGGGCAAATCCTACAATGAGCAGTTCTTC. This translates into CASSLLSLAGGKSYNEQFF.

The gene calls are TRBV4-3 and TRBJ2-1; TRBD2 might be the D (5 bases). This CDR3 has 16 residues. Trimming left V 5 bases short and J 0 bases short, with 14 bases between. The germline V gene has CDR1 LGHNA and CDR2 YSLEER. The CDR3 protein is CASSSRRRSSYNEQFF. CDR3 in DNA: TGCGCCAGCAGCTCTCGTCGGAGGAGCTCCTACAATGAGCAGTTCTTC.

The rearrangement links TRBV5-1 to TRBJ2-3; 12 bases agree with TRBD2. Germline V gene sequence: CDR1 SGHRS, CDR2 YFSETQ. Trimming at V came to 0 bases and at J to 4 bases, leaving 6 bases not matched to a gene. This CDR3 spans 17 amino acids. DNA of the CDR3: TGCGCCAGCAGCTTGGGACTAGCGGGGGTGCTATCAGATACGCAGTATTTT. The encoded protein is CASSLGLAGVLSDTQYF.

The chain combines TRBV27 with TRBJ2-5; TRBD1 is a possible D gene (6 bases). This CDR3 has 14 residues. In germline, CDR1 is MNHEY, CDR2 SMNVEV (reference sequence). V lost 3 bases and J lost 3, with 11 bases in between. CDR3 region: CASSFGGSEETQYF. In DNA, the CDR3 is TGTGCCAGCAGTTTTGGGGGCTCAGAAGAGACCCAGTACTTC.

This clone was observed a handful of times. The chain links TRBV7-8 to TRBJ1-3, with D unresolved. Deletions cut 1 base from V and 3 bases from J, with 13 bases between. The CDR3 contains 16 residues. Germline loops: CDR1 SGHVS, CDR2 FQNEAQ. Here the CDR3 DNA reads TGTGCCAGCAGCTTAGGGCATCCCGGGAGTGGAAACACCATATATTTT. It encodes CASSLGHPGSGNTIYF.

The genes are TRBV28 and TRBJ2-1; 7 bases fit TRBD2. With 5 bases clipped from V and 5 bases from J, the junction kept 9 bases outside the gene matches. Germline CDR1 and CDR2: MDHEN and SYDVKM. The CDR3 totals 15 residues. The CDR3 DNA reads TGTGCCAGCAGTCCGTTTCCGGGGGGAAACAATGAGCAGTTCTTC. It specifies CASSPFPGGNNEQFF. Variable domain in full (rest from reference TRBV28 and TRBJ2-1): DVKVTQSSRYLVKRTGEKVFLECVQDMDHENMFWYRQDPGLGLRLIYFSYDVKMKEKGDIPEGYSVSREKKERFSLILESASTNQTSMYLCASSPFPGGNNEQFFGPGTRLTVL.

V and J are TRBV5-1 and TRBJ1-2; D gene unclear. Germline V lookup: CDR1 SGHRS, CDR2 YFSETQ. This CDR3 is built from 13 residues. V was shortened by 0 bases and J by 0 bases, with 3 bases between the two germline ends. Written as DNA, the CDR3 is TGCGCCAGCAGCTTGGAAGCTAACTATGGCTACACCTTC. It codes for CASSLEANYGYTF.

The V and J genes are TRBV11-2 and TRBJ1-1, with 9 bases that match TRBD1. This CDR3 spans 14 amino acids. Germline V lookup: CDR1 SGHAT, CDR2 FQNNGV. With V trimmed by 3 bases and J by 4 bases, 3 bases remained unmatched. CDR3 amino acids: CASSFGTGRTEAFF. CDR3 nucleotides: TGTGCCAGCAGCTTCGGGACAGGGCGCACTGAAGCTTTCTTT.